Each of the 13 T cell receptor beta chains below was sequenced from the same sample in a study of shared clonotypes between healthy human individuals. Assay: immunoSEQ multiplex PCR; the TCRdb copy retains only in-frame clones and omits some. The table records about 2 million clones, 90% to 95% of them present only once. The sequencing input was naive CD4+ T cells sorted from blood. Subset specified: CD45RA+ positively selected. These receptors all come from a man younger than 30 in good health.

This chain uses TRBV6-1 with TRBJ2-1; TRBD1 aligns across 7 bases. Germline-derived CDR1 and CDR2 are MNHNS and SASEGT. The CDR3 has 15 amino acids. Trimming at V came to 7 bases and at J to 0 bases, leaving 6 bases not matched to a gene. CDR3 coding DNA: TGTGCCAGCACTCCGACAGGGAGCTCCTACAATGAGCAGTTCTTC. Protein sequence: CASTPTGSSYNEQFF.

Points on this clone: The sample carries other DNA sequences with the same CDR3. For the CDR3, the DNA is TGTGCCAGCAGCGGACAGGGGAACTATGGCTACACCTTC. Protein: CASSGQGNYGYTF. The V gene is TRBV6-1, the J gene TRBJ1-2, with 9 nucleotides matching TRBD1. Per germline, CDR1 MNHNS and CDR2 SASEGT. Trimming cost V 6 bases and J 2 bases; bases outside gene matches: 1. The CDR3 loop spans 13 amino acids.

The gene calls are TRBV11-2 and TRBJ2-1; D may be TRBD1 (5 bases). Germline lookup yields CDR1 SGHAT and CDR2 FQNNGV. Trimming cost V 1 base and J 4 bases, with 11 bases left between them. The CDR3 length is 15 residues. For the CDR3, the DNA is TGTGCCAGCAGCTTAGTGGGGCAGGCTTACAATGAGCAGTTCTTC. It codes for CASSLVGQAYNEQFF.

The gene calls are TRBV5-4 and TRBJ2-7, with D perhaps TRBD1 (6 bases). The CDR3 is 19 residues long. Trimming removed 0 bases at V and 7 bases at J, with 29 bases between. The germline gives CDR1 SGHNT, CDR2 YYREEE (reference sequence). CDR3 sequence reads: CASSLDVGRLGAQGKEQYF. Here the CDR3 DNA reads TGTGCCAGCAGCTTGGACGTGGGCAGGCTGGGGGCCCAAGGCAAGGAGCAGTACTTC. The entire variable domain, with the rest obtained from reference TRBV5-4 and TRBJ2-7, is as follows: ETGVTQSPTHLIKTRGQQVTLRCSSQSGHNTVSWYQQALGQGPQFIFQYYREEENGRGNFPPRFSGLQFPNYSSELNVNALELDDSALYLCASSLDVGRLGAQGKEQYFGPGTRLTVT.

V and J are TRBV6-1 and TRBJ1-2; D perhaps matches TRBD1 (6 bases). Germline CDR1 reads MNHNS; CDR2 reads SASEGT. The ends were cut back, 5 bases at V and 4 bases at J, with 11 bases in the middle. CDR3 length: 13 residues. CDR3 protein: CASSKGQLYGYTF. The CDR3 coding sequence is TGTGCCAGCAGTAAAGGACAGCTCTATGGCTACACCTTC.

The rearrangement joins TRBV6-1 to TRBJ2-7; D gene uncertain. With 1 base removed from V and 3 bases from J, the gap between germline ends came to 13 bases. This CDR3 is 15 amino acids long. The germline CDR1 and CDR2 sequences are MNHNS and SASEGT. The DNA for the CDR3 is TGTGCCAGCAGTGAAGTAGTAGTGGGGATCTACGAGCAGTACTTC. Residues: CASSEVVVGIYEQYF.

In its sample, this clone was seen a few times. A much larger clone sits a single nucleotide away, making a read error possible. The sample carries other DNA sequences with the same CDR3. The chain links TRBV30 to TRBJ1-1; D unclear. The length of the CDR3 is 12 residues. V lost 1 base and J lost 0, with 3 bases in between. CDR1 and CDR2 (germline): GTSNPN, SVGIG (reference sequence). CDR3 protein: CAWSGMNTEAFF. CDR3 nucleotides: TGTGCCTGGAGTGGGATGAACACTGAAGCTTTCTTT.

The chain combines TRBV6-1 with TRBJ2-7; TRBD1 or TRBD2 may be the D gene (5 bases each). The V and J ends lost 4 bases and 4 bases respectively, with 14 bases between them. This CDR3 is built from 14 residues. The germline CDR1 and CDR2 sequences are MNHNS and SASEGT. CDR3 sequence: CASSARDVGYEQYF. The DNA of the CDR3 is TGTGCCAGCAGTGCTAGGGACGTCGGATACGAGCAGTACTTC.

The rearrangement links TRBV28 to TRBJ2-3; tentative D call: TRBD1 (7 bases). The V gene lost 5 bases and the J gene lost 1 base, with 13 bases spanning the gap. Germline CDR1 and CDR2: MDHEN and SYDVKM. The CDR3 has 15 amino acids. In nucleotides, the CDR3 is TGTGCCAGCAGTCCGGGAGACAGGGGCACAGATACGCAGTATTTT. This codes for CASSPGDRGTDTQYF.

CDR3 loop: CASSFLADPPNEQFF. For the CDR3, the DNA is TGTGCCAGCAGCTTTCTTGCGGATCCTCCCAATGAGCAGTTCTTC. This chain uses TRBV12-1 with TRBJ2-1; the table's D gene call, TRBD2, was not cross checked with the DNA. TRBV12-1 is tagged as a pseudogene. This CDR3 is 15 amino acids long.

V gene TRBV9 combines with J gene TRBJ2-3, with D possibly being TRBD2 (5 bases). Germline V gene sequence: CDR1 SGDLS, CDR2 YYNGEE. V was shortened by 0 bases and J by 9 bases, with 14 bases between the two germline ends. This CDR3 has 14 residues. CDR3 sequence (DNA): TGTGCCAGCAGCGTAGAGGGTACACGGGGAACGCAGTATTTT. The encoded protein is CASSVEGTRGTQYF. The full variable domain, with the rest looked up from reference TRBV9 and TRBJ2-3, is DSGVTQTPKHLITATGQRVTLRCSPRSGDLSVYWYQQSLDQGLQFLIQYYNGEERAKGNILERFSAQQFPDLHSELNLSSLELGDSALYFCASSVEGTRGTQYFGPGTRLTVL.

CDR3 loop: CASSPKQGKGETQYF. In DNA form, the CDR3 reads TGCGCCAGCAGCCCGAAACAGGGCAAGGGGGAGACCCAGTACTTC. This rearrangement joins TRBV5-1 to TRBJ2-5; TRBD1 might be the D (6 bases). This CDR3 has 15 residues. Trimming removed 4 bases from V and 5 bases from J, with 18 bases in between. Germline CDR1 is SGHRS and CDR2 is YFSETQ.

The chain carries TRBV7-3 and TRBJ2-1, with D possibly being TRBD1 (5 bases). This CDR3 spans 15 amino acids. The V gene's germline CDR1 is SGHTA and CDR2 FQGTGA. Trimming took 5 bases from V and 7 from J, leaving 18 bases between them. This CDR3 reads CASSGESGYWNEQFF. The CDR3 bases are TGTGCCAGCAGCGGAGAGTCAGGGTATTGGAATGAGCAGTTCTTC.